The 27 T cell receptor beta chains presented below share a single source sample, sequenced in a study of T cell clonality in common variable immunodeficiency. Here immunoSEQ multiplex PCR was the method, and the copy in TCRdb shows in-frame clones only, minus some. The sample holds around 47,000 clones, and no clone turns up only once. Material: peripheral blood mononuclear cells. The receptor set was obtained from a person aged 18-70 years in good health.

This clone was picked up many times. The DNA ends 3 residues before the CDR3 does, and the rest of the CDR3 is filled in from the germline J gene. The chain carries TRBV19 and TRBJ2-7, with D tentatively TRBD2 (6 bases). Looked up from germline, CDR1 is LNHDA and CDR2 is SQIVND (reference sequence). V dropped 4 bases and J dropped 3 bases, with 13 bases sitting between them. This CDR3 has 14 amino acids. The DNA read from the CDR3 is TGTGCCAGTAGTAGAGCTAGCGTTTACTACGAG. This gives the protein CASSRASVYYE. The entire CDR3 sequence reads CASSRASVYYEQYF.

To note about this clone: The CDR3 end falls 3 residues outside the read, so it is completed with the germline J gene. The chain couples TRBV2 to TRBJ1-2; 11 bases match TRBD1. The germline V gene has CDR1 SNHLY and CDR2 FYNNEI. Germline trimming cut 7 bases from V and 4 bases from J; bases unmatched to any gene: 2. The CDR3 spans 13 residues. The CDR3 region is CASKGQGGYGYTF. The part of the CDR3 DNA that was read is TGTGCCAGCAAGGGACAGGGGGGCTATGGC.

The CDR3 region is CAWLTGMNTEAFF. CDR3 DNA, as far as it was read: TGTGCCTGGCTAACGGGGATGAACACTGAA. The chain carries TRBV30 and TRBJ1-1; D ambiguous. The sequenced fragment ends 3 residues before the CDR3 boundary, so the rest is inferred from the germline J gene. The CDR3 sequence is 13 residues long. From germline, CDR1 is GTSNPN and CDR2 SVGIG (reference sequence). Deletions cut 5 bases from V and 0 bases from J, with 10 bases between.

This clone was seen many times. The CDR3 end falls 3 residues outside the read, so it is completed with the germline J gene. V usage is TRBV7-6 and J usage is TRBJ2-7; D perhaps matches TRBD1 (6 bases). The germline V gene has CDR1 SGHVS and CDR2 FNYEAQ. V was shortened by 5 bases and J by 3 bases, with 14 bases between the two germline ends. This CDR3 has 14 residues. This CDR3 is CASSTKQGDYEQYF. The CDR3 bases that were read are TGTGCCAGCAGCACGAAACAGGGAGACTACGAG.

In this sample, this clone turned up many times. The DNA ends 3 residues before the CDR3 does, and the rest of the CDR3 is filled in from the germline J gene. This chain links TRBV5-1 with TRBJ2-5, with 7 bases aligning to TRBD1. This CDR3 region has 18 residues. Germline loops: CDR1 SGHRS, CDR2 YFSETQ. The J segment lost 5 bases and the V segment lost 1 base, leaving 17 bases of the junction unmatched. CDR3 DNA (partial): TGCGCCAGCAGCTTGTCATCCCGGTTGGCAGGGGGTGCGGAGACC. The encoded protein is CASSLSSRLAGGAET. From start to end, the CDR3 is CASSLSSRLAGGAETQYF.

Comment on this clone: From the germline J gene comes the end of the CDR3, since the read stops 3 residues before it. The chain couples TRBV7-2 to TRBJ1-5; weak D call: TRBD1 (5 bases). CDR1 is SGHTA and CDR2 is FQGNSA in the germline V gene. The CDR3 consists of 14 residues. Trimming cost V 5 bases and J 6 bases, with 14 bases left between them. The CDR3 reads CASSRTETVQPQHF. The sequenced CDR3 bases are TGTGCCAGCAGCAGAACGGAGACAGTTCAGCCC. Variable domain in full (rest from reference TRBV7-2 and TRBJ1-5): GAGVSQSPSNKVTEKGKDVELRCDPISGHTALYWYRQSLGQGLEFLIYFQGNSAPDKSGLPSDRFSAERTGGSVSTLTIQRTQQEDSAVYLCASSRTETVQPQHFGDGTRLSIL.

The sequenced part of the CDR3 DNA is TGTGCCAGCAGCCCCGGGGGGTATAGCAATCAGCCC. It is translated as CASSPGGYSNQP. The entire CDR3 is CASSPGGYSNQPQHF. The V and J genes are TRBV2 and TRBJ1-5; maybe TRBD1 (5 bases). Read coverage stops 3 residues before the CDR3 terminus; the germline J gene supplies the remainder. With 6 bases removed from V and 0 bases from J, the gap between germline ends came to 12 bases. The germline gives CDR1 SNHLY, CDR2 FYNNEI. CDR3 length: 15 residues.

This clone was detected a few times. The missing CDR3 end, 3 residues past where the read stops, is filled in from the germline J gene. The chain recombines TRBV18 with TRBJ2-5; 12 bases are a match to TRBD2. CDR1 is KGHSH and CDR2 is LQKENI in the germline V gene. The CDR3 is 16 residues long. V lost 3 bases and J lost 1; bases outside the gene matches: 3. Incomplete CDR3 DNA: TGTGCCAGCTCACCCGGACTAGCGGGAACCCAAGAGACC. Translation gives CASSPGLAGTQET. The CDR3, in full, reads CASSPGLAGTQETQYF.

This clone was observed at least ten times. The observed sequence ends 3 residues before the CDR3 terminus, with the missing tail filled in from the germline J gene. The V and J genes are TRBV4-1 and TRBJ2-3; tentatively, D is TRBD1 (6 bases). This CDR3 is 15 amino acids long. Germline V gives CDR1 MGHRA, CDR2 YSYEKL. V was trimmed by 0 bases and J by 3 bases, leaving 10 bases between them. Partial CDR3 DNA: TGCGCCAGCAGCCAAGAGTTCAGGGGAACAGATACG. It yields the protein CASSQEFRGTDT. The entire CDR3 protein reads CASSQEFRGTDTQYF.

This clone was found many times. The CDR3 end is not reached by the read, which stops 3 residues before it; the germline J gene fills it in. The chain has TRBV5-1 and TRBJ2-5; D perhaps matches TRBD1 (6 bases). CDR1 is SGHRS, CDR2 YFSETQ, per germline. Trimming removed 7 bases from V and 4 bases from J, with 14 bases in between. The CDR3 is 13 amino acids. The sequenced CDR3 bases are TGCGCCAGCGGAGTGGGACACGGAGAGACC. As protein: CASGVGHGET. The CDR3 reads in full as CASGVGHGETQYF. Full variable domain (rest looked up from reference TRBV5-1 and TRBJ2-5): KAGVTQTPRYLIKTRGQQVTLSCSPISGHRSVSWYQQTPGQGLQFLFEYFSETQRNKGNFPGRFSGRQFSNSRSEMNVSTLELGDSALYLCASGVGHGETQYFGPGTRLLVL.

This clone occurred a few times. The read ends 3 residues early relative to the CDR3; the germline J gene fills the gap. The rearrangement links TRBV19 to TRBJ2-3, with 9 bases identical to TRBD1. The CDR3 has 13 amino acids. Germline V gene sequence: CDR1 LNHDA, CDR2 SQIVND (reference sequence). The CDR3 protein is CASIGTGNQPQYF. The sequenced CDR3 bases are TGTGCCAGTATAGGGACAGGGAATCAGCCG. The full variable domain, completed using reference TRBV19 and TRBJ2-3, is DGGITQSPKYLFRKEGQNVTLSCEQNLNHDAMYWYRQDPGQGLRLIYYSQIVNDFQKGDIAEGYSVSREKKESFPLTVTSAQKNPTAFYLCASIGTGNQPQYFGPGTRLTVL.

This clone was recorded at least ten times. Read sequence stops 3 residues before the CDR3 end, and the germline J gene provides the missing end. V gene TRBV7-2 combines with J gene TRBJ2-1, with no clear D. This CDR3 has 14 amino acids. V lost 0 bases, J lost 5 bases, and 8 bases lay in between. Germline V gene lookup returns CDR1 SGHTA and CDR2 FQGNSA. Partial CDR3 DNA: TGTGCCAGCAGCTTAGCTCCAGGCAACAATGAG. Translating it yields CASSLAPGNNE. The whole CDR3 sequence is CASSLAPGNNEQFF.

Many counts were recorded for this clone. The CDR3 sequence: CASSLGTGHNEKLFF. The sequenced CDR3 bases are TGTGCCAGCTCACTCGGGACAGGGCATAATGAAAAA. This chain joins TRBV18 and TRBJ1-4; 9 nucleotides align to TRBD1. The read gets to within 3 residues of the CDR3 end, and the germline J gene fills in the rest. J gave up 4 bases and V 4 bases, and 4 bases lay outside the gene matches. CDR1 KGHSH and CDR2 LQKENI come from the germline V gene. CDR3 length equals 15 residues.

This clone occurred many times. The read finishes 3 residues shy of the CDR3 end, and the germline J gene is used to complete it. This chain connects TRBV7-3 to TRBJ2-2; the match to TRBD1 covers 9 bases. J gave up 6 bases and V 4 bases, and 6 bases lay outside the gene matches. The CDR3 runs to 15 residues. The germline CDR1 and CDR2 sequences are SGHTA and FQGTGA. The CDR3 here is CASSYSTGGPGELFF. CDR3 DNA, as far as it was read: TGTGCCAGCAGCTATTCAACAGGGGGCCCCGGGGAG. Filled out from reference TRBV7-3 and TRBJ2-2, the complete variable domain reads GAGVSQTPSNKVTEKGKYVELRCDPISGHTALYWYRQSLGQGPEFLIYFQGTGAADDSGLPNDRFFAVRPEGSVSTLKIQRTERGDSAVYLCASSYSTGGPGELFFGEGSRLTVL.

This clone showed up many times. The read falls 3 residues short of the CDR3 end, and the missing part is taken from the germline J gene. V and J are TRBV10-3 and TRBJ2-7, with 8 bases lining up with TRBD1. CDR3 size: 19 residues. After removal of 0 bases from V and 2 bases from J, the junction contained 15 bases not matched to a gene. Looked up from germline, CDR1 is ENHRY and CDR2 is SYGVKD. The sequenced part of the CDR3 DNA is TGTGCCATCAGTGAGTCATTACGGACAGGGCCCTACCTTACCTACGAG. Protein product: CAISESLRTGPYLTYE. The complete CDR3 sequence is CAISESLRTGPYLTYEQYF.

This clone was observed at least ten times. The sequenced fragment ends 3 residues before the CDR3 boundary, so the rest is inferred from the germline J gene. V usage is TRBV19 and J usage is TRBJ2-3, with 9 positions matching TRBD1. The CDR3 has 16 residues. V dropped 4 bases and J dropped 4; count of bases not matched to a gene: 9. Germline V gene data show CDR1 as LNHDA and CDR2 as SQIVND (reference sequence). CDR3 DNA (partial): TGTGCCAGTAGTAGGGGACAGGGAAGGCAGGCAGATACG. Translation gives CASSRGQGRQADT. The whole CDR3 protein is CASSRGQGRQADTQYF.

This clone was counted many times. The read ends 3 residues before the CDR3 terminus; that terminus is restored from the germline J gene. The V and J genes are TRBV7-8 and TRBJ2-2, with D possibly TRBD1 on 5 matching bases. Deletions cut 7 bases from V and 1 base from J, with 13 bases between. The CDR3 has 15 residues. The germline V gene has CDR1 SGHVS and CDR2 FQNEAQ. The CDR3 spells CASTDIQENTGELFF. The CDR3 bases that were read are TGTGCCAGCACCGATATACAGGAGAACACCGGGGAG.

This clone was counted ten times or more. The CDR3 here is CATESQGVRNQPQHF. The sequenced CDR3 bases are TGTGCCACCGAGTCACAGGGGGTTAGGAATCAGCCC. The V gene is TRBV5-4, the J gene TRBJ1-5, with 8 nucleotides matching TRBD1. The read is 3 residues too short to cover the CDR3 end, so that end is filled in from the germline J gene. The germline V gene has CDR1 SGHNT and CDR2 YYREEE (reference sequence). The CDR3 has 15 residues. The junction had 12 bases not matched to a gene; V was cut back by 9 bases and J by 4 bases. The whole variable domain, filled in from reference TRBV5-4 and TRBJ1-5, reads ETGVTQSPTHLIKTRGQQVTLRCSSQSGHNTVSWYQQALGQGPQFIFQYYREEENGRGNFPPRFSGLQFPNYSSELNVNALELDDSALYLCATESQGVRNQPQHFGDGTRLSIL.

Remarks on this clone: The read terminates 3 residues before the CDR3 end, so the remaining end is supplied by the germline J gene. V is TRBV19 and J is TRBJ1-2; D remains unclear. Trimming removed 1 base from V and 4 bases from J, with 7 bases in between. Germline loops: CDR1 LNHDA, CDR2 SQIVND (reference sequence). The CDR3 has 13 residues. CDR3 in amino acids: CASSIGPVYGYTF. CDR3 DNA (partial): TGTGCCAGTAGTATAGGGCCCGTCTATGGC. The whole variable domain, filled in from reference TRBV19 and TRBJ1-2, reads DGGITQSPKYLFRKEGQNVTLSCEQNLNHDAMYWYRQDPGQGLRLIYYSQIVNDFQKGDIAEGYSVSREKKESFPLTVTSAQKNPTAFYLCASSIGPVYGYTFGSGTRLTVV.

This clone was recorded many times. CDR3 region: CASSLTGPSVSEQYF. The covered CDR3 bases are TGTGCCAGTAGTCTTACAGGGCCTTCGGTTAGCGAG. The V call is TRBV19, the J call TRBJ2-7, with D possibly matching TRBD1 (6 bases). The read finishes 3 residues shy of the CDR3 end, and the germline J gene is used to complete it. The germline gives CDR1 LNHDA, CDR2 SQIVND (reference sequence). The germline V and J ends were trimmed by 5 bases and 6 bases, with 20 bases remaining between them. The CDR3 has 15 residues.

The chain's CDR3 is CAWSRGLSTDTYTF. Incomplete CDR3 DNA: TGTGCCTGGAGTAGGGGTTTGAGCACAGATACC. The chain has TRBV30 and TRBJ1-2; D is perhaps TRBD1 (5 bases). Read coverage stops 3 residues before the CDR3 terminus; the germline J gene supplies the remainder. CDR1 and CDR2 (germline): GTSNPN, SVGIG (reference sequence). The CDR3 has 14 amino acids.

This clone occurred many times. The read stops 3 residues short of the end of the CDR3; the missing end is completed from the germline J gene. The rearrangement joins TRBV30 to TRBJ1-6, with D uncertain. Looked up from germline, CDR1 is GTSNPN and CDR2 is SVGIG (reference sequence). Trimming took 6 bases from V and 7 from J, leaving 16 bases between them. CDR3 length equals 14 residues. CDR3 DNA, as far as it was read: TGTGCCTGCAGGTCGGTCACCTCCAATTCACCC. The encoded protein is CACRSVTSNSP. In full, the CDR3 is CACRSVTSNSPLHF.

This clone was recorded many times. With the read ending 3 residues before the CDR3 end, the germline J gene is used to fill in that end. The J gene is TRBJ2-3, the V gene TRBV5-1, with 12 nucleotides matching TRBD2. The length of the CDR3 is 16 residues. Germline CDR1 and CDR2: SGHRS and YFSETQ. With 4 bases clipped from V and 4 bases from J, the junction kept 7 bases outside the gene matches. The CDR3 DNA, read in part, is TGCGCCAGCAGCATTCTAGCGGGAGGGATGTCAGATACG. It is translated as CASSILAGGMSDT. The whole CDR3 protein reads CASSILAGGMSDTQYF.

This clone was detected ten times or more. Coverage ceases 3 residues before the CDR3 finishes, and the germline J gene fills in the end. The rearrangement links TRBV10-3 to TRBJ2-6; 10 nucleotides align to TRBD2. The junction had 0 bases not matched to a gene; V was cut back by 0 bases and J by 1 base. Germline CDR1 ENHRY, CDR2 SYGVKD. The CDR3 is 17 amino acids. The CDR3 sequence is CAISESGLASGANVLTF. The sequenced part of the CDR3 DNA is TGTGCCATCAGTGAGTCGGGACTAGCGTCTGGGGCCAACGTC.

This clone has at least ten counts. The CDR3 end falls 3 residues outside the read, so it is completed with the germline J gene. The chain combines TRBV20-1 with TRBJ1-2; D perhaps matches TRBD1 (6 bases). Trimming took off 0 bases at V and 6 bases at J, with 17 bases between the two ends. This CDR3 comprises 15 residues. CDR1 and CDR2 from the germline V gene are DFQATT and SNEGSKA (reference sequence). This CDR3 is CSARDGIQGANGYTF. The covered CDR3 bases are TGCAGTGCTAGAGATGGGATACAGGGAGCGAATGGC.

This clone was seen only a few times. The CDR3 end falls 3 residues outside the read, so it is completed with the germline J gene. This rearrangement joins TRBV7-2 to TRBJ1-5; D ambiguous. Per germline, CDR1 SGHTA and CDR2 FQGNSA. The length of the CDR3 is 14 residues. Deletions cut 0 bases from V and 4 bases from J, with 7 bases between. The sequenced CDR3 bases are TGTGCCAGCAGCTTAGCGGGCCGAAATCAGCCC. Amino acids: CASSLAGRNQP. The entire CDR3 protein is CASSLAGRNQPQHF.

At least ten counts were recorded for this clone. The CDR3 loop is CANTGTNSPLHF. The covered CDR3 bases are TGTGCCAACACAGGGACTAATTCACCC. The chain combines TRBV2 with TRBJ1-6; maybe TRBD1 (6 bases). Read data end 3 residues before the CDR3 end; the end is taken from the germline J gene. The germline gives CDR1 SNHLY, CDR2 FYNNEI. Between the trimmed V and J ends, which lost 10 bases and 6 bases, there was a span of 10 bases. The CDR3 spans 12 residues.